This T cell receptor (beta chain) was sequenced in a study of cytomegalovirus exposure and HLA in healthy donors. Study-level results: Both high specificity and high sensitivity reportedly marked the classifier's diagnosis of cytomegalovirus status. In a later analysis, HLA-associated beta chains showed higher expansion and lower generation probabilities than comparable chains. Indistinguishable V segments such as TRBV6-2 and TRBV6-3 were excluded.

Notes on this clone: Its target is unknown.

The PCR contained 60 Vbeta and 13 Jbeta primers. The data were produced by immunoSEQ multiplex PCR, yet TCRdb's version contains in-frame clones alone and is incomplete. Of approximately 240,000 clones in the sample, 70% to 80% are singletons; the top ten hold around 2.9%. Trimming shortened V by 0 bases and J by 3 bases, and 12 bases separated the two germline ends. This CDR3 contains 14 residues. Germline CDR1 GTSNPN, CDR2 SVGIG (reference sequence). The receptor was isolated from a woman aged 55 to 70 in good health and CMV-seropositive. The V gene is TRBV30, the J gene TRBJ2-7; D is perhaps TRBD1 (6 bases). Sequenced input: PBMCs. As DNA, the CDR3 is TGTGCCTGGAGTGTTACCGGGACAATCTACGAGCAGTACTTC. Translated, it gives CAWSVTGTIYEQYF.